The 17 T cell receptor beta chains presented below share a single source sample, sequenced in a study of blood T cell repertoires in COVID-19. Measured with immunoSEQ multiplex PCR; TCRdb has only the in-frame clones, and not every one. The repertoire includes under 350,000 clones, just over 85% of them detected once, and around 4.4% sits in the top ten. Sequenced: PBMCs or T cells enriched from blood (not recorded which). The receptors were gathered from a woman in her thirties or forties with acute COVID-19.

This chain links TRBV29-1 with TRBJ2-7, with D possibly being TRBD1 (5 bases). The V gene's germline CDR1 is SQVTM and CDR2 ANQGSEA. This CDR3 has 14 amino acids. The ends were cut back, 6 bases at V and 0 bases at J, with 15 bases in the middle. The chain's CDR3 is CSVKGLIDSYEQYF. The DNA for the CDR3 is TGCAGCGTCAAGGGGCTCATAGACTCCTACGAGCAGTACTTC.

This clone has more than one count but fewer than ten. This chain connects TRBV7-3 to TRBJ2-1; 9 bases map to TRBD2. V lost 2 bases and J lost 7; bases outside the gene matches: 12. This CDR3 spans 17 amino acids. Germline assignment: CDR1 SGHTA and CDR2 FQGTGA. CDR3 nucleotide sequence: TGTGCCAGCAGCTTAGTATCACGCGGGAGGGCCGGGAATGAGCAGTTCTTC. Translating it yields CASSLVSRGRAGNEQFF.

The rearrangement links TRBV9 to TRBJ2-1; a weak D match, TRBD2 (5 bases). The CDR3 has 13 residues. Trimming took 0 bases from V and 8 from J, leaving 9 bases between them. The V gene's germline CDR1 is SGDLS and CDR2 YYNGEE. The CDR3 region has the DNA TGTGCCAGCAGCGTAGAGGGAGAGGATGAGCAGTTCTTC. As protein: CASSVEGEDEQFF.

V is TRBV7-2 and J is TRBJ1-6; no reliable D call. The CDR3 loop spans 14 amino acids. V lost 7 bases, J lost 9 bases, and 16 bases lay in between. Germline V gene lookup returns CDR1 SGHTA and CDR2 FQGNSA. CDR3 nucleotide sequence: TGTGCCAGCACCCAAAAGGCCCGCGGTTCACCCCTCCACTTT. Amino acids: CASTQKARGSPLHF.

This clone was found once. The J gene is TRBJ1-2, the V gene TRBV12-3 or TRBV12-4, with TRBD1 matching over 9 bases. The CDR3 length is 13 residues. Trimming removed 7 bases from V and 4 bases from J; junction bases left unmatched: 4. The CDR3 bases are TGTGCCAGCAAACACAGGGGGCGCTATGGCTACACCTTC. It codes for CASKHRGRYGYTF.

The J gene is TRBJ2-2, the V gene TRBV2; tentative D call: TRBD2 (5 bases). Germline V gene sequence: CDR1 SNHLY, CDR2 FYNNEI. V was trimmed by 4 bases and J by 0 bases, leaving 15 bases between them. The CDR3 extends over 17 amino acids. CDR3 coding DNA: TGTGCCAGCAGTGTTAGGAGAGGGAGTACGAACACCGGGGAGCTGTTTTTT. Translation gives CASSVRRGSTNTGELFF.

V and J are TRBV11-2 and TRBJ1-5; unclear D gene. The CDR3 covers 12 residues. V dropped 4 bases and J dropped 3 bases, with 4 bases sitting between them. The germline gives CDR1 SGHAT, CDR2 FQNNGV. The CDR3 bases are TGTGCCAGCAGCTCAAACAATCAGCCCCAGCATTTT. Translation: CASSSNNQPQHF.

The V call is TRBV6-5, the J call TRBJ1-3; D gene unclear. CDR3 length: 14 amino acids. V lost 6 bases and J 0 bases, leaving 9 bases between the germline ends. Germline lookup yields CDR1 MNHEY and CDR2 SVGAGI. CDR3 coding DNA: TGTGCCAGCAGCCCAGAATACTCTGGAAACACCATATATTTT. This codes for CASSPEYSGNTIYF.

The rearrangement links TRBV7-2 to TRBJ2-7, with TRBD1 as a possible D gene (5 bases). V lost 2 bases, J lost 0 bases, and 11 bases lay in between. This CDR3 is 15 amino acids long. CDR1 SGHTA and CDR2 FQGNSA come from the germline V gene. The CDR3 nucleotides are TGTGCCAGCAGCTTAACGCAGGGTAGCTCCTACGAGCAGTACTTC. Translated: CASSLTQGSSYEQYF.

V and J are TRBV14 and TRBJ1-1, with D maybe TRBD1 (5 bases). Trimming left V 0 bases short and J 3 bases short, with 11 bases between. This CDR3 has 15 amino acids. Germline CDR1 SGHDN, CDR2 FVKESK. CDR3 DNA: TGTGCCAGCAGCCAAGAAAACGCAGGGTACACTGAAGCTTTCTTT. Translation gives CASSQENAGYTEAFF.

The J gene is TRBJ2-2, the V gene TRBV5-1, with D possibly being TRBD1 (5 bases). This CDR3 is built from 16 residues. Germline values: CDR1 SGHRS, CDR2 YFSETQ. V lost 3 bases and J lost 1, with 13 bases in between. This CDR3 reads CASSSTTVGNTGELFF. The DNA of the CDR3 is TGCGCCAGCAGCTCAACGACAGTGGGGAACACCGGGGAGCTGTTTTTT.

The chain uses TRBV19 and TRBJ2-7, with D perhaps TRBD2 (5 bases). The CDR3 loop spans 14 amino acids. V was pared by 4 bases and J by 5 bases, with 15 bases between. In germline, CDR1 is LNHDA, CDR2 SQIVND (reference sequence). CDR3 region: CASSTHRTRDEQYF. CDR3 nucleotides: TGTGCCAGTAGTACCCACCGGACGAGGGACGAGCAGTACTTC.

The chain employs TRBV9 and TRBJ2-3, with D possibly TRBD2 on 5 matching bases. Germline V gene sequence: CDR1 SGDLS, CDR2 YYNGEE. The CDR3 is 14 amino acids. The CDR3 region is CATGRDLSTDTQYF. The CDR3 DNA reads TGTGCTACCGGCCGGGATCTAAGCACAGATACGCAGTATTTT.

Of note for this clone: The same CDR3 arises from other DNA sequences in this sample as well. The rearrangement links TRBV7-9 to TRBJ2-1; 12 bases are shared with TRBD2. Germline V gene data show CDR1 as SEHNR and CDR2 as FQNEAQ (reference sequence). Losses at the gene ends were 1 base for V and 4 bases for J; bases not matched to a gene: 2. This CDR3 is built from 16 residues. This CDR3 reads CASSLGTSGVYNEQFF. Written as DNA, the CDR3 is TGTGCCAGCAGCTTAGGGACTAGCGGGGTATACAATGAGCAGTTCTTC.

This sequence joins TRBV4-1 and TRBJ2-1; D is uncertain. Trimming pared 0 bases from V and 4 bases from J, leaving 10 bases between. CDR3 length: 15 amino acids. The germline V gene has CDR1 MGHRA and CDR2 YSYEKL. DNA for the CDR3: TGCGCCAGCAGCCAAGATCTATTCGGGTACAATGAGCAGTTCTTC. It translates to CASSQDLFGYNEQFF.

The chain employs TRBV27 and TRBJ2-4, with D possibly TRBD2 on 5 matching bases. The CDR3 covers 14 residues. Trimming shortened V by 0 bases and J by 2 bases, and 5 bases separated the two germline ends. Germline-derived CDR1 and CDR2 are MNHEY and SMNVEV (reference sequence). In DNA, the CDR3 is TGTGCCAGCAGTTTATCCGGGACCAAAAACATTCAGTACTTC. It translates to CASSLSGTKNIQYF.

This rearrangement joins TRBV28 to TRBJ2-3; possible D gene TRBD1, 6 bases. Germline loops: CDR1 MDHEN, CDR2 SYDVKM. The CDR3 contains 17 residues. V dropped 10 bases and J dropped 1 base, with 24 bases sitting between them. Here the CDR3 reads CATYSPGRGRGTDTQYF. The CDR3 DNA reads TGTGCCACTTACTCACCCGGCAGGGGAAGAGGCACAGATACGCAGTATTTT.